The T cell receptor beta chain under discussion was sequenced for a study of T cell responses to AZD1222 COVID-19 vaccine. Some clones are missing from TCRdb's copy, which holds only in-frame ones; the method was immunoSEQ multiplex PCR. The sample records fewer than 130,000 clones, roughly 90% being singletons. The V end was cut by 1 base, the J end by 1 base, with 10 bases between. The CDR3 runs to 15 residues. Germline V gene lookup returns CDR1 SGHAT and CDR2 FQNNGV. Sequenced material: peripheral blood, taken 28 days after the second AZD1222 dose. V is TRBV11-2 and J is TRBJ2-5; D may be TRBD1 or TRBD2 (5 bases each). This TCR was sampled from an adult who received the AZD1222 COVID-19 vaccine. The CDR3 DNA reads TGTGCCAGCAGCTTAGGTTGGGGACCCCAAGAGACCCAGTACTTC. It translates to CASSLGWGPQETQYF. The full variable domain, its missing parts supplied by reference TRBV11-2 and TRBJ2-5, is EAGVAQSPRYKIIEKRQSVAFWCNPISGHATLYWYQQILGQGPKLLIQFQNNGVVDDSQLPKDRFSAERLKGVDSTLKIQPAKLEDSAVYLCASSLGWGPQETQYFGPGTRLLVL.